A selection of T cell receptor beta chains follows, all from one sample in a study of PD-L1 blockade in urothelial cancer. Method: immunoSEQ multiplex PCR; TCRdb's copy keeps in-frame clones and lacks some. The table lists some 56,000 clones, over 75% of them singletons, with 15% to 19% in the top ten. Sequences were derived from PBMCs, sampled around atezolizumab (anti-PD-L1) treatment. The source is a man in his sixties or seventies with urothelial cancer. CDR3s include the opening cysteine and the closing phenylalanine or tryptophan.

V gene	J gene	CDR3 protein
TRBV5-3	TRBJ2-2	CASPPSPAAVPGELFF
TRBV4-2	TRBJ2-3	CASSQEETGPSTDTQYF
TRBV16	TRBJ1-1	CASSPLDSSGTEAFF
TRBV29-1	TRBJ2-7	CSVEGALYEQYF
TRBV19	TRBJ1-2	CASSINGQGQGYGYTF
TRBV5-1	TRBJ2-7	CASSLDDYNSYEQYF
TRBV6-1	TRBJ2-7	CASGSSGYFDEQYF
TRBV9	TRBJ2-3	CASSHRTSASTDTQYF
TRBV10-2	TRBJ2-1	CASSEQGFYNEQFF
TRBV4-1	TRBJ1-1	CASSQDRGNTEAFF
TRBV7-2	TRBJ2-2	CASSPAGRTLLTGELFF
TRBV29-1	TRBJ1-3	CSVEEVRGSGNTIYF
TRBV10-1	TRBJ2-2	CASSGTRTTGELFF
TRBV27	TRBJ1-2	CASGRGPATYGYTF
TRBV5-4	TRBJ2-7	CASSYDRAYEQYF
TRBV6-1	TRBJ2-7	CASSEGLENEQYF
TRBV6-5	TRBJ1-6	CASRRGVEHSPLHF
TRBV4-2	TRBJ2-1	CASSQDDSSGPYNEQFF
TRBV5-1	TRBJ2-6	CASSLAVMRGANVLTF
TRBV9	TRBJ2-1	CASSPRTSLSYNEQFF
TRBV5-1	TRBJ2-7	CASSLSERHEQYF
TRBV7-8	TRBJ2-7	CASSLDSSPYEQYF
TRBV5-5	TRBJ2-7	CASSLTSGGTYEQYF
TRBV18	TRBJ2-1	CASSPLLAGGDNEQFF
TRBV21-1	TRBJ2-3	CASSKGGHLSADTQYF
TRBV5-6	TRBJ2-1	CASSLPPGLGRFF
TRBV6-5	TRBJ2-1	CASSSDRRGSNEQFF
TRBV6-5	TRBJ2-7	CASSYESGRAHEQYF
TRBV19	TRBJ2-7	CASTNEAAGNREQYF
TRBV6-6	TRBJ2-7	CASGGGYEQYF
TRBV6-5	TRBJ1-2	CASSYFTGDDGYTF